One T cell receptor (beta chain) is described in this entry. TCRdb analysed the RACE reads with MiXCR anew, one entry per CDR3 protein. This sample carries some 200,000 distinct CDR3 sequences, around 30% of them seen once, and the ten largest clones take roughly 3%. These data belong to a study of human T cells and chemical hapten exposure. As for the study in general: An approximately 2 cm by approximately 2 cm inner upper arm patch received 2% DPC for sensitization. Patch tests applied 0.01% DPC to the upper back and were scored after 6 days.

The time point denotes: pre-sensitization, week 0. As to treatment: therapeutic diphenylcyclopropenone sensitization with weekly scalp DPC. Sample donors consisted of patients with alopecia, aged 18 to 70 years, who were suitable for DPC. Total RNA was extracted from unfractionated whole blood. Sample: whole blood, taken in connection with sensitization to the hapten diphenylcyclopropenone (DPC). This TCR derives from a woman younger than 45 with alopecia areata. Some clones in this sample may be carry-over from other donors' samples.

The CDR3 here is CASSPTPGGASLYEQYF. CDR3 coding DNA: TGTGCCAGCAGCCCCACCCCGGGGGGGGCTTCCCTTTACGAGCAGTACTTC. The chain carries TRBV4-2 and TRBJ2-7; 8 bases are shared with TRBD2. The CDR3 sequence is 17 residues long. Germline V lookup: CDR1 LGHNA, CDR2 YNFKEQ. V shed 4 bases, J shed 4 bases, and the junction held 15 bases outside the gene matches.